The 9 T cell receptor beta chains below all came from one sample that was sequenced in a study of shared clonotypes between healthy human individuals. Method: immunoSEQ multiplex PCR; TCRdb's copy keeps in-frame clones and lacks some. The sample consists of under 1,900,000 clones, around 98.5% of them appearing once. Material: naive CD4+ T cells sorted from blood. Subset reported: CD45RA+ positively selected. These receptors were collected from a man aged 25-45 years in good health.

This clone appeared once. The CDR3 bases are TGTGCCAGCAGCTTTCTTCACCAGGGGCCCCAAGAGACCCAGTACTTC. Translating gives CASSFLHQGPQETQYF. The gene calls are TRBV5-6 and TRBJ2-5; possibly TRBD1 for D (6 bases). This CDR3 is built from 16 residues. Per the germline V gene, CDR1 is SGHDT and CDR2 is YYEEEE. V lost 2 bases and J 1 base, leaving 15 bases between the germline ends.

The chain is built from TRBV9 and TRBJ2-7; possibly TRBD2 for D (6 bases). The ends were cut back, 2 bases at V and 0 bases at J, with 18 bases in the middle. This CDR3 has 17 amino acids. Germline CDR1 and CDR2: SGDLS and YYNGEE. The CDR3 here is CASSVQPHAGYSYEQYF. CDR3 nucleotides: TGTGCCAGCAGCGTCCAGCCCCATGCGGGATACTCCTACGAGCAGTACTTC.

The chain carries TRBV7-9 and TRBJ2-4; D unclear. Germline V gene lookup returns CDR1 SEHNR and CDR2 FQNEAQ (reference sequence). CDR3 length: 13 amino acids. The V end was cut by 5 bases, the J end by 5 bases, with 10 bases between. CDR3 nucleotides: TGTGCCAGCAGCCGGCGAGGAGAAAACATTCAGTACTTC. It is translated as CASSRRGENIQYF.

The V and J genes are TRBV9 and TRBJ2-6; TRBD2 matches at 9 bases. This CDR3 spans 18 amino acids. The trim removed 4 bases at V and 0 bases at J, leaving 8 bases unmatched. Germline V gene data show CDR1 as SGDLS and CDR2 as YYNGEE. The CDR3 reads CASSPTTSGSSGANVLTF. CDR3 nucleotide sequence: TGTGCCAGCAGCCCCACGACTAGCGGCTCCTCTGGGGCCAACGTCCTGACTTTC.

The rearrangement links TRBV7-9 to TRBJ2-7; D not certain. The V and J ends lost 5 bases and 0 bases respectively, with 5 bases between them. This CDR3 comprises 12 residues. Germline loops: CDR1 SEHNR, CDR2 FQNEAQ (reference sequence). The CDR3 DNA is TGTGCCAGCAGCCCGAACTCCTACGAGCAGTACTTC. Its translation: CASSPNSYEQYF.

This chain uses TRBV7-8 with TRBJ2-5; TRBD2 aligns across 8 bases. V was clipped by 1 base and J by 2 bases; unmatched bases: 6. The CDR3 runs to 16 residues. Germline CDR1 SGHVS, CDR2 FQNEAQ. CDR3 in amino acids: CASSLGGTRRQETQYF. The CDR3 bases are TGTGCCAGCAGCTTAGGGGGGACTAGACGGCAAGAGACCCAGTACTTC. Looking up the rest from reference TRBV7-8 and TRBJ2-5 gives the full variable domain: GAGVSQSPRYKVAKRGQDVALRCDPISGHVSLFWYQQALGQGPEFLTYFQNEAQLDKSGLPSDRFFAERPEGSVSTLKIQRTQQEDSAVYLCASSLGGTRRQETQYFGPGTRLLVL.

This clone was observed once. This sequence joins TRBV7-8 and TRBJ2-1; tentatively, D is TRBD1 or TRBD2 (5 bases each). Between the trimmed V and J ends, which lost 1 base and 0 bases, there was a span of 13 bases. Germline CDR1 SGHVS, CDR2 FQNEAQ. The CDR3 runs 17 residues. The CDR3 region is CASSLGGRGHSYNEQFF. In DNA form, the CDR3 reads TGTGCCAGCAGCTTAGGGGGACGAGGACACTCCTACAATGAGCAGTTCTTC.

This clone appeared once. The rearrangement uses TRBV14 and TRBJ2-1, with 7 bases lining up with TRBD1. The CDR3 contains 15 residues. Germline loops: CDR1 SGHDN, CDR2 FVKESK. With V trimmed by 4 bases and J by 4 bases, 7 bases remained unmatched. The CDR3 sequence is CASSLPGQLYNEQFF. Here the CDR3 DNA reads TGTGCCAGCAGCCTGCCGGGACAGTTATACAATGAGCAGTTCTTC.

The V gene is TRBV7-9, the J gene TRBJ1-2; 7 positions match TRBD1. There are 15 residues in the CDR3. Germline trimming cut 3 bases from V and 4 bases from J; bases unmatched to any gene: 8. CDR1 is SEHNR and CDR2 is FQNEAQ in the germline V gene (reference sequence). This chain's CDR3 is CASSLSGQLFYGYTF. The DNA of the CDR3 is TGTGCCAGCAGCTTGTCGGGACAGCTTTTCTATGGCTACACCTTC.